This T cell receptor (beta chain) was retrieved from a study of blood T cell repertoires in COVID-19. Across the study: The United States, Italy and Spain were the sources of the acute and convalescent COVID-19 samples. PBMCs, B-cell-depleted T cells, or T cells were the source of the cDNA or gDNA that made up the material.

Sequencing was performed with immunoSEQ multiplex PCR; in TCRdb, only in-frame clones are kept and a portion is missing. The data show a few hundred thousand clones, about nine tenths seen once. This CDR3 is 16 amino acids long. Germline V CDR1 and CDR2: MNHEY, SVGAGI. In the case of this clone: The junction differs from germline at one of its ends, possibly a read error.

In assigning cohorts, the study relied on participant-reported clinical history. Among Cohort 3 donors, those recovered had two negative PCRs, clearance, or symptom resolution. The receptor's source is a man in his forties or fifties who had recovered from COVID-19. Material for sequencing was PBMCs or T cells enriched from blood (not recorded which). The V call is TRBV6-5, the J call TRBJ2-5; 8 bases map to TRBD2. The CDR3 DNA sequence: TGTGCCAGCAATTACTCCCCGGCTAGCGGGCGAGAGACCCAGTACTTC. It translates to CASNYSPASGRETQYF.